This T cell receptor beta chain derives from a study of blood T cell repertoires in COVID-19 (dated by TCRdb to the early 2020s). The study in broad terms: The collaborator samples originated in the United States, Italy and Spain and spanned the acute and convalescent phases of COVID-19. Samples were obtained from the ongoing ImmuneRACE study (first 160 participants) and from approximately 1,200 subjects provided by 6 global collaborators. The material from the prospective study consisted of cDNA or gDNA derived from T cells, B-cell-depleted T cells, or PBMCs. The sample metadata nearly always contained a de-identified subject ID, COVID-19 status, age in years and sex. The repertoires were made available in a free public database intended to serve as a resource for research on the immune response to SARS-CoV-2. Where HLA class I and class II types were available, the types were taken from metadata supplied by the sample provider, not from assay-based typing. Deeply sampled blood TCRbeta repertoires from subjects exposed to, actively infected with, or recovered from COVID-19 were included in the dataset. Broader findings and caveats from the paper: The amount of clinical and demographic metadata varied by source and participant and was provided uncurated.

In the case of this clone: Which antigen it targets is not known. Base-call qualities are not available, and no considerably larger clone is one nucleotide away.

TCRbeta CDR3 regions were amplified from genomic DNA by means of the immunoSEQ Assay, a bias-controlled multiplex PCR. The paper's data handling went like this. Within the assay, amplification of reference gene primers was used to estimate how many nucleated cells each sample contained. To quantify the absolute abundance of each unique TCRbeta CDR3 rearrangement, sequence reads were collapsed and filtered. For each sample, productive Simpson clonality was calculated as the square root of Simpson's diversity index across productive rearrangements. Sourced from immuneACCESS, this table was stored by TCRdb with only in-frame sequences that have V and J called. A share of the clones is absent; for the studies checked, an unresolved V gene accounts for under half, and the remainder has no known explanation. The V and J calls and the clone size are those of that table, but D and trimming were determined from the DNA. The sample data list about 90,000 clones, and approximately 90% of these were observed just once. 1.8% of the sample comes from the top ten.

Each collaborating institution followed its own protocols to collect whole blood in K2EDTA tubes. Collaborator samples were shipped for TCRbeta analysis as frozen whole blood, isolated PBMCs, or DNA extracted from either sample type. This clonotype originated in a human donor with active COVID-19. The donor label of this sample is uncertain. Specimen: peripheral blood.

The DNA reads TGTGCCAGCAGAGCAGGGGGGAGCACCGGGGAGCTGTTTTTT. Its product reads: CASRAGGSTGELFF. The chain is assembled from TRBV27 and TRBJ2-2; perhaps TRBD1 is the D gene, with 7 bases matching. Taken from cysteine to phenylalanine, the CDR3 has 14 residues. Only the CDR3 portion is preserved as DNA: 42 bases, with reading frame beginning at the first base. Via the germline V gene (reference sequence), CDR1 is MNHEY and CDR2 SMNVEV. Trimming costs V 6 bases and J 4 bases, and their ends lie 12 bases apart.